The rows below give T cell receptor beta chains drawn from one sample of a study of metastatic and nonmetastatic thyroid tumors. TCRdb used MiXCR to call clones anew from the PCR reads. There are approximately 30,000 clones in the sample; about 30% occur only once, and about 31% lies in the top ten. Sequenced input: blood. All receptors derive from a female donor with papillary thyroid cancer or a benign thyroid nodule (not recorded which). Some clones in this sample may be carry-over from other donors' samples. Each CDR3 is given with its conserved first and last residue. Expanded clones get a size class; other rows say once, few or many, or leave the size out.

abundance: few; v_gene: TRBV15; CDR3aa: CPTIRGTVSYEQYF
abundance: NA; v_gene: TRBV10-2; CDR3aa: CASSESGTVRDPFF
abundance: NA; v_gene: TRBV5-1; CDR3aa: CASSLWGTSGYEQYF
abundance: many; v_gene: TRBV2; CDR3aa: CASSERAGGVLATDTQYF
abundance: many; v_gene: TRBV6-1; CDR3aa: CASSLSIWGNTEAFF
abundance: many; v_gene: TRBV6-1; CDR3aa: CASRGLAGGYEQYF
abundance: NA; v_gene: TRBV4-1; CDR3aa: CASSQALGPSAEQYF
abundance: few; v_gene: TRBV6-1; CDR3aa: CASSSEGTYEQYF
abundance: many; v_gene: TRBV28; CDR3aa: CASSSPGQETQYF
abundance: many; v_gene: TRBV10-3; CDR3aa: CAIREEGGRNTEAFF
abundance: NA; v_gene: TRBV3-1; CDR3aa: CASSQGGNAYEQYF
abundance: many; v_gene: TRBV6-1; CDR3aa: CASSRTQGAVYNEQFF
abundance: NA; v_gene: TRBV6-2/TRBV6-3; CDR3aa: CASSYSGGVTDTQYF
abundance: medium-sized; v_gene: TRBV30; CDR3aa: CAWSVSAGVLREQYF